The clone carrying this T cell receptor beta chain was observed a few times. Its specificity is not known. TCRdb reanalysed the 5' RACE reads using MiXCR and keeps one entry per CDR3 protein. Of approximately 100,000 distinct CDR3 sequences in the sample, around a quarter were seen once. These data come from a study of T-cell memory formation after mild COVID-19. Study-wide background: Largely donor-specific sequence clusters came from two donors.

General study findings and limits: A balance of CD4 and CD8 characterized clones contracting day 15 to 85, whereas later expanders leaned CD4+. Mainly CM and EM harbored the contracting CD4+ clones; mainly EMRA harbored the CD8+ ones. Some clones that responded were present in memory (sampled pre-infection), which suggests cross-reactive memory joined.

V lost 1 base and J lost 3, with 10 bases in between. This CDR3 has 16 residues. Sequencing used PBMCs or a T cell subset sorted from them (not recorded which). The sequence was collected from a man younger than 30 who had mild COVID-19 (a few samples of this study predate the infection). Cell type and time point are not known. V is TRBV12-3 or TRBV12-4 and J is TRBJ2-6; possibly TRBD1 for D (6 bases). CDR3: CASSLGRGNGANVLTF. The CDR3 nucleotides read TGTGCCAGCAGTTTAGGCAGGGGTAATGGGGCCAACGTCCTGACTTTC.